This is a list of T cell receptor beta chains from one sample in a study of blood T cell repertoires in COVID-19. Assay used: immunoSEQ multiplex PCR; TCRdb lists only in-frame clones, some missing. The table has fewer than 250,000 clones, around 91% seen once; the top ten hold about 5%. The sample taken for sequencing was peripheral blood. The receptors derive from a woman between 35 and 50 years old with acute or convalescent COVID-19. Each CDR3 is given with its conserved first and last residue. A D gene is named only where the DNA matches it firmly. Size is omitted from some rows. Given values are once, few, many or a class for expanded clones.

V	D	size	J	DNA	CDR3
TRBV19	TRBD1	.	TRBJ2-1	TGTGCCAGTAGTATGGGACAGGGGAGGAATGAGCAGTTCTTC	CASSMGQGRNEQFF
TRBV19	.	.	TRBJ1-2	TGTGCCAGTAGTATTTCCAGTCTTGGCTACACCTTC	CASSISSLGYTF
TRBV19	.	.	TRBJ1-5	TGTGCCAGCCACGATAGCTTTTTGGAGGCCCACAATCAGCCCCAGCATTTT	CASHDSFLEAHNQPQHF
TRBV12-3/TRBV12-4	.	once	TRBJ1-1	TGTGCCAGCAGTACGCTACAGGGTAGGGCTTTCTTT	CASSTLQGRAFF
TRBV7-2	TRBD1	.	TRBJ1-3	TGTGCCAGCAGGAACTCCGGGACAGGGCTTTCAGGAAACACCATATATTTT	CASRNSGTGLSGNTIYF
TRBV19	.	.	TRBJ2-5	TGTGCCAGTAGTATGCCACAGGGTCGGTGGGAGACCCAGTACTTC	CASSMPQGRWETQYF
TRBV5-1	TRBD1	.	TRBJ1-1	TGCGCCAGCAGCTTTACAGGGGACACTGAAGCTTTCTTT	CASSFTGDTEAFF
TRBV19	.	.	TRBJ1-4	TGTGCCAGTAGTATAGGGGCGGCGGAGGGCAAATTTGAAAAACTGTTTTTT	CASSIGAAEGKFEKLFF
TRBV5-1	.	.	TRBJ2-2	TGCGCCAGCAGCTTGACAGACGCCGGGGAGCTGTTTTTT	CASSLTDAGELFF
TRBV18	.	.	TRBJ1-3	TGTGCCAGCTCTTCGGGACTGACCTCTGGAAACACCATATATTTT	CASSSGLTSGNTIYF
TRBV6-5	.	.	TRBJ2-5	TGTGCCAGCAGTCTCCCCGGGACCCAGTACTTC	CASSLPGTQYF
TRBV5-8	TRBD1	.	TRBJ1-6	TGTGCCAGCAGCTTGTTTGGGACAGGAGATTCACCCCTCCACTTT	CASSLFGTGDSPLHF
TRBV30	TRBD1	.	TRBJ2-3	TGTGCCTGGAGTACGGGACAGGGGGTCACAGATACGCAGTATTTT	CAWSTGQGVTDTQYF
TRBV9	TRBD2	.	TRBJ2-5	TGTGCCAGCAGCTTGGGACTAGCGGGGGCCACCGCGGGGTACCAAGAGACCCAGTACTTC	CASSLGLAGATAGYQETQYF
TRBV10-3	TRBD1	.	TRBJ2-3	TGTGCCATCGAGGGGACCGGGACAGGGAGCACAGATACGCAGTATTTT	CAIEGTGTGSTDTQYF
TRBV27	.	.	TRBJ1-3	TGTGCCAGCAGTTGGGGGGGGTCTGGAAACACCATATATTTT	CASSWGGSGNTIYF
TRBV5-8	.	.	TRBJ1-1	TGTGCCAGCAGCCGAGGGATTGGGACACAAGCTTTCTTT	CASSRGIGTQAFF
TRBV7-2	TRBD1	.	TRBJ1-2	TGTGCCAGCAGCTGGGGGACAGGGGCTGGCTACACCTTC	CASSWGTGAGYTF
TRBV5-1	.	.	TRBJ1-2	TGCGCCAGCAGCCCCCCGCGGGGATATGGCTACACCTTC	CASSPPRGYGYTF
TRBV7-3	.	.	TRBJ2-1	TGTGCCAGCAGTCAAGGGGGTATGAGCTCCTACAATGAGCAGTTCTTC	CASSQGGMSSYNEQFF
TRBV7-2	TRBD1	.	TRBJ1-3	TGTGCCAGCAGCACGGACAGGGGAAACACCATATATTTT	CASSTDRGNTIYF
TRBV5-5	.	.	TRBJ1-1	TGTGCCAGCAGCTTGGAGAGGGCGAACACTGAAGCTTTCTTT	CASSLERANTEAFF
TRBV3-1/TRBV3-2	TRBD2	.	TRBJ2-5	TGTGCCAGCAGAGCGGGGCCCCGAGAGACCCAGTACTTC	CASRAGPRETQYF
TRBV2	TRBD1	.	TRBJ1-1	TGTGCCAGCAGTTGGACAGGGAGGGGTTCTACTGAAGCTTTCTTT	CASSWTGRGSTEAFF
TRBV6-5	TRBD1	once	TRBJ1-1	TGTGCCAGCAGTTACTCGGACAGGGCTGGGTCTGAAGCTTTCTTT	CASSYSDRAGSEAFF
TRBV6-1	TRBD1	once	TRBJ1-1	TGTGCCAGCAGTGAAAGGGACAGGGTGAACACTGAAGCTTTCTTT	CASSERDRVNTEAFF